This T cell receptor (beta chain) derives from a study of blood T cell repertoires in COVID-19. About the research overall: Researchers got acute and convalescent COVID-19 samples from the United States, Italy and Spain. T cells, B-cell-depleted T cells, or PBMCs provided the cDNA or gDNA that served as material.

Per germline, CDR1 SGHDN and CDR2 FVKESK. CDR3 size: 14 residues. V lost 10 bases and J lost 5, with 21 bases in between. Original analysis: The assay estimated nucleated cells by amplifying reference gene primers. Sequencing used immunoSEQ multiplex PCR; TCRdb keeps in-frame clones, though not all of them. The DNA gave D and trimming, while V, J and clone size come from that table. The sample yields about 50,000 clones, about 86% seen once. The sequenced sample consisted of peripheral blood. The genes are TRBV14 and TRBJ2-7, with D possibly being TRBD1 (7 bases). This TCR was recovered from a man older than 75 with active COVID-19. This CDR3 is CATSYEGAGNEQYF. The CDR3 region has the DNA TGTGCCACCTCGTACGAGGGGGCGGGAAACGAGCAGTACTTC.